This TCR beta chain came from a study of response to subunit inactivated influenza vaccine. This clonotype has ten or more counts. Its matching antigen is unknown. The CDR3 loop spans 12 amino acids. V shed 5 bases and J shed 4 bases, with 6 bases lying between them. Study-wide results and caveats: Each seasonal influenza vaccination, the authors suggested, recruits few new T cells.

TCRdb re-analysed the RT-PCR reads in MiXCR, keeping a single row per CDR3 protein. This table has some 600,000 distinct CDR3 sequences, 14% appearing once. This sample comprised PBMCs from blood, obtained 14 to 15 days before vaccination. V gene TRBV12-3 or TRBV12-4 combines with J gene TRBJ1-5; D unresolved. The sequence was obtained from a man aged 45-60 years who received an inactivated influenza vaccine. CDR3 protein: CASSPTNQPQHF. DNA of the CDR3: TGTGCCAGCAGTCCCACGAATCAGCCCCAGCATTTT.